This T cell receptor beta chain originates from a study of shared clonotypes between healthy human individuals. Study overall: The study enrolled two women and a few men aged 18 to 49. Researchers assigned three CD4 naive, three CD4 memory, two CD8 naive and one CD8 memory plate to each donor. Points from the study as a whole: Though the depth was large, rarefaction showed that sorted-subset sequencing was incomplete.

Recent vaccinations or acute infections were absent in the healthy HIV-negative adult donors. The CDR3 has 13 residues. Trimming cost V 3 bases and J 4 bases, with 9 bases left between them. The germline gives CDR1 KGHSH, CDR2 LQKENI. Repertoires were generated with immunoSEQ multiplex PCR, while TCRdb's copy carries only in-frame clones and drops some. The sample has 1.4 million to 1.5 million clones, around 97% seen once; the top ten hold about 1.2%. As for this clone: What it binds is not known.

The source of this sequence is a man in his thirties or forties in good health. V usage is TRBV18 and J usage is TRBJ2-5, with unresolved D. Specimen: naive CD4+ T cells sorted from blood. The subset: CD45RA+ positively selected. As DNA, the CDR3 is TGTGCCAGCTCACCCCCCCCGGGAGAGACCCAGTACTTC. As protein: CASSPPPGETQYF.